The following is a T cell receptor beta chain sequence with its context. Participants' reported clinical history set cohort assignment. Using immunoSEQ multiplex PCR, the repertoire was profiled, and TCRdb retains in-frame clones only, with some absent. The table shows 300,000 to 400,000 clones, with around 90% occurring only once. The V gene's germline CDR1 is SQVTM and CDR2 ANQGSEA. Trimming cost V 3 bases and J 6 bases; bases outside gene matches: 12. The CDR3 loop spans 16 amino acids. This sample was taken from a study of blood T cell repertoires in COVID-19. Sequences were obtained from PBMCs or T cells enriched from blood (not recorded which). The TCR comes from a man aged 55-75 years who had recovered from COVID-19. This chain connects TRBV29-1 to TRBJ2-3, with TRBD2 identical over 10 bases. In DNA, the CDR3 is TGCAGCGTTGATTGGGTAGCGGGGGGTCGAGGGGATACGCAGTATTTT. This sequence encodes CSVDWVAGGRGDTQYF.